The clone carrying this T cell receptor beta chain has a single count. Its antigen remains unidentified. The assay was immunoSEQ multiplex PCR, and TCRdb's table has in-frame clones only and misses some. The table lists approximately 60,000 clones, approximately 80% of them singletons. This record belongs to a study of radiotherapy plus CTLA-4 blockade in lung cancer. Study conclusions and caveats: Blood saw expansion of tumor-derived TCR clones after radiotherapy plus ipilimumab. Reports state that early shifts in blood T cell clones, with interferon-beta, best predicted response.

CDR3 size: 14 residues. V lost 0 bases to trimming and J lost 2 bases, with 11 bases between them. Germline V CDR1 and CDR2: GTSNPN, SVGIG (reference sequence). The receptor was derived from a human donor with non-small cell lung cancer who had a complete response to radiotherapy plus ipilimumab. This chain links TRBV30 with TRBJ2-7, with D unclear. This specimen was peripheral blood, taken from a patient treated with radiotherapy plus ipilimumab. The CDR3 DNA is TGTGCCTGGAGTGTTTTTGGAGTTACCTACGAGCAGTACTTC. Protein sequence: CAWSVFGVTYEQYF. The variable domain in full, with the rest retrieved from reference TRBV30 and TRBJ2-7, is SQTIHQWPATLVQPVGSPLSLECTVEGTSNPNLYWYRQAAGRGLQLLFYSVGIGQISSEVPQNLSASRPQDRQFILSSKKLLLSDSGFYLCAWSVFGVTYEQYFGPGTRLTVT.